Shown below are 15 T cell receptor beta chains from a single sample sequenced in a study of T cell repertoires in ileal Crohn's disease. The time point denotes: neoterminal ileum biopsy at postoperative endoscopy, about 6 months after surgery. Repertoires were generated with immunoSEQ multiplex PCR, while TCRdb's copy carries only in-frame clones and drops some. Here the sample spans 10,000 to 15,000 clones, roughly 80% being singletons. Source material: ileal tissue. The origin of the receptors is an adult with Crohn's disease.

V is TRBV10-3 and J is TRBJ2-3, with 9 bases aligning to TRBD1. The junction had 8 bases not matched to a gene; V was cut back by 0 bases and J by 4 bases. The CDR3 is 17 amino acids. Germline loops: CDR1 ENHRY, CDR2 SYGVKD. The CDR3 coding sequence is TGTGCCATCAGTGAGTCGGGACAGGGATTTAAGGCAGATACGCAGTATTTT. Its protein is CAISESGQGFKADTQYF.

The rearrangement links TRBV6-5 to TRBJ1-2; D uncertain. The CDR3 extends over 15 amino acids. CDR1 MNHEY and CDR2 SVGAGI come from the germline V gene. Trimming shortened V by 2 bases and J by 6 bases, and 16 bases separated the two germline ends. The CDR3 loop reads CASSYPGTEPHGYTF. CDR3 DNA sequence: TGTGCCAGCAGTTACCCGGGAACTGAGCCCCATGGCTACACCTTC.

About this clone itself: One end of the junction fails to match germline, which may point to a read error. The chain combines TRBV7-7 with TRBJ2-7, with TRBD1 identical over 8 bases. The length of the CDR3 is 18 residues. CDR1 SSHAT and CDR2 FNYEAQ come from the germline V gene (reference sequence). The CDR3 nucleotides are TGTGCTAGCACCCTTCCCCGCCCCCGCGGACAGGGTCCCTACGAGCAGTACTTC. Translation gives CASTLPRPRGQGPYEQYF.

The V gene is TRBV30, the J gene TRBJ1-2, with D possibly TRBD1 on 6 matching bases. The CDR3 is 12 residues long. CDR1 is GTSNPN and CDR2 is SVGIG in the germline V gene (reference sequence). CDR3 residues: CAFQGLGGGYTF. As DNA, the CDR3 is TGTGCGTTCCAGGGGCTCGGGGGGGGCTACACCTTC.

The chain employs TRBV5-4 and TRBJ2-6; D call uncertain. Per the germline V gene, CDR1 is SGHNT and CDR2 is YYREEE (reference sequence). Trimming pared 4 bases from V and 4 bases from J, leaving 15 bases between. The CDR3 totals 16 residues. CDR3 sequence reads: CASSPGSRAGANVLTF. CDR3 DNA: TGTGCCAGCAGCCCCGGGTCTCGCGCGGGGGCCAACGTCCTGACTTTC.

This clone was counted once. CDR3 protein: CASIVSGTLNSYTDTQYF. In DNA form, the CDR3 reads TGCGCCAGCATCGTTAGCGGTACACTTAACTCGTACACAGATACGCAGTATTTT. This sequence joins TRBV5-1 and TRBJ2-3; D perhaps matches TRBD2 (6 bases). The CDR3 has 18 amino acids. Trimming took 6 bases from V and 2 from J, leaving 25 bases between them. From germline, CDR1 is SGHRS and CDR2 YFSETQ.

V gene TRBV4-1 combines with J gene TRBJ1-2; the D is unclear. Trimming stripped 3 bases from V and 1 base from J, with 15 bases between. Germline loops: CDR1 MGHRA, CDR2 YSYEKL. The CDR3 consists of 16 residues. The CDR3 DNA follows: TGCGCCAGCAGCCAGATCAGCACAGACCTTAACTATGGCTACACCTTC. The encoded protein is CASSQISTDLNYGYTF.

The chain joins TRBV18 to TRBJ2-4; D perhaps matches TRBD2 (6 bases). The CDR3 loop spans 18 amino acids. V lost 0 bases and J 0 bases, leaving 15 bases between the germline ends. CDR1 and CDR2 from the germline V gene are KGHSH and LQKENI. The CDR3 DNA is TGTGCCAGCTCACCACCTTCCGCAGGGAGGCTAGCCAAAAACATTCAGTACTTC. This encodes CASSPPSAGRLAKNIQYF.

V and J are TRBV4-1 and TRBJ2-7; D is possibly TRBD1 (6 bases). Trimming cost V 3 bases and J 6 bases, with 24 bases left between them. The CDR3 is 17 residues long. The germline CDR1 and CDR2 sequences are MGHRA and YSYEKL. The CDR3 spells CASSQEYLLTGRGEQYF. The CDR3 DNA is TGCGCCAGCAGCCAGGAGTATCTTTTAACAGGGCGAGGCGAGCAGTACTTC.

The genes are TRBV27 and TRBJ2-5; the D gene is possibly TRBD1 (6 bases). Trimming took off 4 bases at V and 0 bases at J, with 12 bases between the two ends. This CDR3 has 15 amino acids. Germline assignment: CDR1 MNHEY and CDR2 SMNVEV (reference sequence). In DNA, the CDR3 is TGTGCCAGCAGTTCGTGGACAGACAACCAAGAGACCCAGTACTTC. Its protein is CASSSWTDNQETQYF.

This clone was counted a few times. The chain couples TRBV6-6 to TRBJ1-5, with a possible D match to TRBD1 (5 bases). The germline V and J ends were trimmed by 4 bases and 3 bases, with 10 bases remaining between them. Germline values: CDR1 MNHNY, CDR2 SVGAGI (reference sequence). The CDR3 is 14 amino acids. The CDR3 DNA follows: TGTGCCAGCAGTTTTTCAGGGAACAATCAGCCCCAGCATTTT. As protein: CASSFSGNNQPQHF.

V usage is TRBV28 and J usage is TRBJ1-3; D is uncertain. The CDR3 spans 14 residues. Trimming pared 7 bases from V and 0 bases from J, leaving 10 bases between. In germline, CDR1 is MDHEN, CDR2 SYDVKM. For the CDR3, the DNA is TGTGCCAGCACCGCGGGCCTCTCTGGAAACACCATATATTTT. It is translated as CASTAGLSGNTIYF.

V gene TRBV5-1 combines with J gene TRBJ2-1; 7 bases agree with TRBD2. CDR1 and CDR2 (germline): SGHRS, YFSETQ. V lost 0 bases, J lost 8 bases, and 5 bases stayed unmatched. This CDR3 region has 14 residues. CDR3 sequence reads: CASSLDRGSDEQFF. The CDR3 DNA sequence: TGCGCCAGCAGCTTGGATCGCGGGAGCGATGAGCAGTTCTTC.

This chain connects TRBV2 to TRBJ1-2; unclear D gene. Trimming took 0 bases from V and 0 from J, leaving 11 bases between them. This CDR3 spans 16 amino acids. Germline CDR1 and CDR2: SNHLY and FYNNEI. The CDR3 is CASSEARPVTNYGYTF. For the CDR3, the DNA is TGTGCCAGCAGTGAAGCGAGGCCAGTTACTAACTATGGCTACACCTTC.

V and J are TRBV29-1 and TRBJ1-3, with 7 nucleotides matching TRBD1. Germline CDR1 and CDR2: SQVTM and ANQGSEA. The CDR3 is 14 amino acids. The ends lost 4 bases at V and 3 bases at J; junction bases unmatched: 6. In DNA form, the CDR3 reads TGCAGCGTTGCTTTACAGGGGATTGGAAACACCATATATTTT. Its translation is CSVALQGIGNTIYF. The full variable domain, its missing parts supplied by reference TRBV29-1 and TRBJ1-3, is SAVISQKPSRDICQRGTSLTIQCQVDSQVTMMFWYRQQPGQSLTLIATANQGSEATYESGFVIDKFPISRPNLTFSTLTVSNMSPEDSSIYLCSVALQGIGNTIYFGEGSWLTVV.